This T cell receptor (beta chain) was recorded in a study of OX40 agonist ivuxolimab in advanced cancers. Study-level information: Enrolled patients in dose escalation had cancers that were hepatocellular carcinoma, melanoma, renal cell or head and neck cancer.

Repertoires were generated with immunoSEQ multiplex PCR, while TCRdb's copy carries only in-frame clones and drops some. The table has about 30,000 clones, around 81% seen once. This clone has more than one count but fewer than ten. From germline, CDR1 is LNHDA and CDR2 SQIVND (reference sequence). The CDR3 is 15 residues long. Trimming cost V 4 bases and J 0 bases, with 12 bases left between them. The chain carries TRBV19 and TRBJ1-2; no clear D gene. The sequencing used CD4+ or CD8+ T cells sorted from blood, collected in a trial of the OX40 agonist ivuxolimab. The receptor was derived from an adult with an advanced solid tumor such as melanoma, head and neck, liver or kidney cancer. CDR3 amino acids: CASSTSALTNYGYTF. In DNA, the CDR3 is TGTGCCAGTAGTACTTCGGCCCTTACTAACTATGGCTACACCTTC.